The 27 T cell receptor beta chains below come from one sample, sequenced in a study of identical twins. TCRdb processed the 5' RACE reads anew with MiXCR; each CDR3 protein has one entry. The profile shows a few hundred thousand distinct CDR3 sequences, 9.6% of them singletons. The same data also went into a second study, on yellow fever vaccine responses in identical twins.

Sequenced sample: PBMCs. Source of these receptors: a woman between 18 and 29 years old in good health.

This clonotype was recorded at least ten times. The CDR3 carries no conserved terminal phenylalanine or tryptophan, so it likely arises from a read error. The limits of the CDR3 on the DNA are not certain, so only TCRdb's listed CDR3 is given. The chain carries TRBV28 and TRBJ2-1; the table's D call, TRBD1, has no DNA check behind it. Germline V gives CDR1 MDHEN, CDR2 SYDVKM. A total of 14 residues make up the CDR3, ends included. CDR3 protein: CASSLRHRVEPLVV.

Written as DNA, the CDR3 is TGCGCCAGCAGCTTGGTAGGGGCGGGAGGCCCCTACGAGCAGTACTTC. As protein: CASSLVGAGGPYEQYF. The chain employs TRBV5-1 and TRBJ2-7, with 8 bases that match TRBD2. CDR1 SGHRS and CDR2 YFSETQ come from the germline V gene. The CDR3 spans 16 residues. Trimming removed 0 bases from V and 2 bases from J; junction bases left unmatched: 7.

Only a few counts were recorded for this clonotype. V usage is TRBV29-1 and J usage is TRBJ2-7, with 10 positions matching TRBD1. Germline V CDR1 and CDR2: SQVTM, ANQGSEA. The trim removed 1 base at V and 7 bases at J, leaving 4 bases unmatched. The CDR3 is 13 amino acids. The CDR3 region is CSVEGQGAAEQYF. DNA of the CDR3: TGCAGCGTTGAAGGACAGGGGGCGGCGGAGCAGTACTTC.

At least ten counts were recorded for this clonotype. The genes are TRBV4-1 and TRBJ2-1; TRBD1 matches at 7 bases. J lost 2 bases, V lost 3 bases, and 4 bases had no gene match. Germline-derived CDR1 and CDR2 are MGHRA and YSYEKL. CDR3 size: 15 residues. DNA of the CDR3: TGCGCCAGCAGCCATATAGGGGGCGCCTACAATGAGCAGTTCTTC. This codes for CASSHIGGAYNEQFF.

The V call is TRBV11-2, the J call TRBJ2-1, with 7 bases matching TRBD1. Germline V lookup: CDR1 SGHAT, CDR2 FQNNGV. The CDR3 sequence is 15 residues long. V trimming: 5 bases; J trimming: 3 bases; junction bases outside the gene matches: 7. This CDR3 reads CASSTQGQNYNEQFF. In nucleotides, the CDR3 is TGTGCCAGCAGCACCCAGGGACAGAACTACAATGAGCAGTTCTTC.

V gene TRBV6-2 or TRBV6-3 combines with J gene TRBJ2-2; D is undetermined. The CDR3 loop spans 16 amino acids. Germline CDR1 and CDR2: MNHEY and SVGEGT. Trimming stripped 2 bases from V and 6 bases from J, with 16 bases between. The CDR3 loop is CASSYVGLRLAGELFF. In nucleotides, the CDR3 is TGTGCCAGCAGTTACGTGGGCCTCAGGCTGGCCGGGGAGCTGTTTTTT.

V gene TRBV3-1 combines with J gene TRBJ2-7; the match to TRBD2 covers 12 bases. The CDR3 covers 16 residues. CDR1 LGHDT and CDR2 YNNKEL come from the germline V gene (reference sequence). Trimming took 4 bases from V and 7 from J; bases not matched to a gene: 11. CDR3 residues: CASSLGLAGVRWEQYF. CDR3 bases: TGTGCCAGCAGCCTGGGACTAGCGGGTGTAAGATGGGAGCAGTACTTC.

The chain has TRBV27 and TRBJ2-3; D is unresolved. This CDR3 has 13 amino acids. Germline V gene data show CDR1 as MNHEY and CDR2 as SMNVEV (reference sequence). Trimming removed 2 bases from V and 5 bases from J, with 8 bases in between. CDR3 nucleotide sequence: TGTGCCAGCAGTTTAGGGGTACTAGATACGCAGTATTTT. Protein product: CASSLGVLDTQYF.

The chain uses TRBV20-1 and TRBJ2-3, with D perhaps matching TRBD2 (6 bases). The CDR3 covers 13 residues. From germline, CDR1 is DFQATT and CDR2 SNEGSKA (reference sequence). V was clipped by 5 bases and J by 8 bases, with 17 bases between them. The CDR3 loop reads CSAQVVAGGTQYF. The CDR3 bases are TGCAGTGCTCAAGTTGTGGCCGGGGGTACGCAGTATTTT.

This clonotype was counted between two and nine times. The chain employs TRBV5-1 and TRBJ2-7, with 7 bases fitting TRBD1. V shed 3 bases and J 1 base; nucleotides not matched to a gene: 4. This CDR3 contains 14 residues. Germline V gene sequence: CDR1 SGHRS, CDR2 YFSETQ. CDR3 in amino acids: CASSSQGSSYEQYF. The CDR3 nucleotides are TGCGCCAGCAGCTCACAGGGGAGTTCCTACGAGCAGTACTTC.

This sequence joins TRBV2 and TRBJ2-1; 8 bases match TRBD2. CDR1 and CDR2 from the germline V gene are SNHLY and FYNNEI. The CDR3 consists of 13 residues. V was clipped by 8 bases and J by 2 bases; unmatched bases: 2. In DNA, the CDR3 is TGTGCCAGCGCAGCGGGAGCCTACAATGAGCAGTTCTTC. Protein product: CASAAGAYNEQFF.

The chain couples TRBV24-1 to TRBJ2-7, with TRBD1 matching 7 bases. Germline trimming cut 5 bases from V and 5 bases from J; bases unmatched to any gene: 8. Per germline, CDR1 KGHDR and CDR2 SFDVKD. This CDR3 has 14 residues. CDR3 DNA sequence: TGTGCCACCAGTGGTGCGCAGGGGACAGACGAGCAGTACTTC. Translating gives CATSGAQGTDEQYF.

The V and J genes are TRBV4-1 and TRBJ2-3; D is undetermined. Trimming removed 4 bases at V and 5 bases at J, with 13 bases between. CDR1 and CDR2 from the germline V gene are MGHRA and YSYEKL. This CDR3 region has 14 residues. The CDR3: CASSPRHGEDTQYF. In DNA form, the CDR3 reads TGCGCCAGCAGCCCTCGGCATGGAGAAGATACGCAGTATTTT.

Concerning this clonotype: This may be a read error, as it is one base from a much larger clone. The chain employs TRBV20-1 and TRBJ2-1, with 9 bases aligning to TRBD2. Per the germline V gene, CDR1 is DFQATT and CDR2 is SNEGSKA (reference sequence). The CDR3 loop spans 15 amino acids. CDR3 residues: CCAARLAGIGDEQFF. The CDR3 region has the DNA TGCTGTGCTGCGCGTCTAGCGGGAATAGGCGATGAGCAGTTCTTC.

This chain joins TRBV15 and TRBJ2-7, with no clear D. This CDR3 is built from 13 residues. Looked up from germline, CDR1 is LNHNV and CDR2 is YYDKDF (reference sequence). V lost 4 bases, J lost 1 base, and 8 bases lay in between. The CDR3 loop reads CATSTEKSYEQYF. CDR3 bases: TGTGCCACCAGCACCGAGAAGTCCTACGAGCAGTACTTC.

The chain has TRBV6-2 or TRBV6-3 and TRBJ2-2; 9 bases line up with TRBD2. The CDR3 covers 16 residues. Trimming cost V 4 bases and J 6 bases; bases outside gene matches: 9. In germline, CDR1 is MNHEY, CDR2 SVGEGT. This CDR3 is CASSLTGTSFAGELFF. Here the CDR3 DNA reads TGTGCCAGCAGTTTAACCGGGACTAGCTTCGCCGGGGAGCTGTTTTTT.

This clonotype turned up a few times. The chain links TRBV4-1 to TRBJ2-7; D call uncertain. This CDR3 comprises 16 residues. Deletions cut 2 bases from V and 0 bases from J, with 14 bases between. The germline CDR1 and CDR2 sequences are MGHRA and YSYEKL. The CDR3 coding sequence is TGCGCCAGCAGCCAAACTGAGGACGGATTCTCCTACGAGCAGTACTTC. Amino acid sequence: CASSQTEDGFSYEQYF.

This chain uses TRBV5-1 with TRBJ2-7; D is perhaps TRBD1 (6 bases). The CDR3 runs to 15 residues. Germline values: CDR1 SGHRS, CDR2 YFSETQ. The V and J ends lost 4 bases and 4 bases respectively, with 18 bases between them. CDR3 DNA: TGCGCCAGCAGCGTAGGTATGGGGGCTACTTACGAGCAGTACTTC. It encodes CASSVGMGATYEQYF.

The chain combines TRBV7-9 with TRBJ2-1; 9 bases line up with TRBD2. The CDR3 runs 16 residues. CDR1 is SEHNR, CDR2 FQNEAQ, per germline (reference sequence). V gave up 2 bases and J gave up 9 bases; unmatched junction bases: 11. The CDR3: CASSLLSAGGPSEQFF. The CDR3 bases are TGTGCCAGCAGCTTATTATCGGCGGGGGGGCCGAGTGAGCAGTTCTTC.

The chain combines TRBV15 with TRBJ1-1; D call uncertain. The CDR3 spans 15 residues. Germline assignment: CDR1 LNHNV and CDR2 YYDKDF (reference sequence). V was cut by 0 bases and J by 4 bases, with 12 bases left in between. CDR3 coding DNA: TGTGCCACCAGCAGAGAGAGGATCGGGGTCACTGAAGCTTTCTTT. Protein: CATSRERIGVTEAFF.

In its sample, this clonotype was seen a few times. The J gene is TRBJ2-1, the V gene TRBV7-3, with D maybe TRBD2 (5 bases). Trimming stripped 1 base from V and 10 bases from J, with 11 bases between. CDR3 size: 13 residues. Germline values: CDR1 SGHTA, CDR2 FQGTGA. The CDR3 spells CASSLIMEAEQFF. The CDR3 DNA reads TGTGCCAGCAGCTTAATAATGGAGGCCGAGCAGTTCTTC.

The chain joins TRBV7-3 to TRBJ2-1; 8 nucleotides match TRBD1. Germline CDR1 reads SGHTA; CDR2 reads FQGTGA. The CDR3 covers 17 residues. The V gene end was trimmed by 0 bases and the J gene end by 1 base; junction bases not matched to a gene: 5. The CDR3 nucleotides are TGTGCCAGCAGCTTAACGGGGGGACAGGCGTCCTACAATGAGCAGTTCTTC. Its translation is CASSLTGGQASYNEQFF.

This clonotype was found a few times. V usage is TRBV29-1 and J usage is TRBJ2-1, with TRBD2 matching over 7 bases. CDR1 SQVTM and CDR2 ANQGSEA come from the germline V gene. Trimming at V came to 3 bases and at J to 6 bases, leaving 8 bases not matched to a gene. The CDR3 has 14 amino acids. CDR3 DNA sequence: TGCAGCGTTGATTCCCCCTCTAGCGGCAATGAGCAGTTCTTC. Translating gives CSVDSPSSGNEQFF.

This clonotype was seen many times. The gene calls are TRBV10-2 and TRBJ2-1, with 10 nucleotides matching TRBD1. In germline, CDR1 is WSHSY, CDR2 SAAADI. This CDR3 is built from 15 residues. V was pared by 6 bases and J by 9 bases, with 11 bases of the junction left unmatched. The DNA of the CDR3 is TGCGCCAGCAGATCGGGAGGGACAGGGGTCGCTGAGCAGTTCTTC. Translated, it gives CASRSGGTGVAEQFF.

This clonotype was found a few times. This chain links TRBV20-1 with TRBJ2-1; weak D call: TRBD2 (5 bases). Germline CDR1 reads DFQATT; CDR2 reads SNEGSKA (reference sequence). This CDR3 has 19 amino acids. V was pared by 1 base and J by 0 bases, with 22 bases between. The CDR3 coding sequence is TGCAGTGCTAGAGGCTATTCGGTCCAAAATAGCGTCTCCTACAATGAGCAGTTCTTC. Its protein is CSARGYSVQNSVSYNEQFF.

In its sample, this clonotype was seen a few times. The gene calls are TRBV20-1 and TRBJ2-7; TRBD2 matches 10 bases. The CDR3 has 15 amino acids. Trimming at V came to 1 base and at J to 3 bases, leaving 6 bases not matched to a gene. Per germline, CDR1 DFQATT and CDR2 SNEGSKA (reference sequence). This CDR3 reads CSARGGSSGSYEQYF. The DNA of the CDR3 is TGCAGTGCTAGAGGGGGTTCTAGCGGGAGCTACGAGCAGTACTTC.

V is TRBV6-5 and J is TRBJ1-1, with TRBD1 matching 8 bases. The germline CDR1 and CDR2 sequences are MNHEY and SVGAGI. The ends lost 9 bases at V and 0 bases at J; junction bases unmatched: 0. The CDR3 is 12 amino acids. CDR3 bases: TGTGCCAGGGACAGGGTGAACACTGAAGCTTTCTTT. Encoded protein: CARDRVNTEAFF.